Listed here are 10 T cell receptor beta chains from one sample, sequenced in a study of blood T cell repertoires in COVID-19 (dated by TCRdb to 2020 to 2021). Library construction relied on the immunoSEQ multiplex PCR assay. TCRdb's version of the immuneACCESS table is confined to in-frame rearrangements and falls short of the full clone set. An unresolved V gene accounts for under half of the shortfall where checked; the remainder is of unknown origin. Present in this sample are roughly 290,000 clones, approximately 83% of which were seen just once. Over 2% of the sample is taken by the ten largest. The sequenced material came from PBMCs or T cells enriched from blood (not recorded which). The receptors were sampled from a man aged 30-40 years who had recovered from COVID-19.

The chain carries TRBV5-4 and TRBJ2-1, with 7 nucleotides matching TRBD2. The junction had 8 bases not matched to a gene; V was cut back by 2 bases and J by 6 bases. Germline V CDR1 and CDR2: SGHNT, YYREEE (reference sequence). The CDR3 is 15 residues long. Written as DNA, the CDR3 is TGTGCCAGCAGCTTACCTTCGACTAGCCGCAATGAGCAGTTCTTC. It yields the protein CASSLPSTSRNEQFF.

CDR3: CASSNGQGAGEAFF. CDR3 nucleotides: TGCGCCAGCAGCAACGGACAGGGGGCGGGTGAAGCTTTCTTT. This chain uses TRBV5-1 with TRBJ1-1; 11 bases are shared with TRBD1. The CDR3 has 14 amino acids. Unmatched junction bases numbered 6, after V lost 4 bases and J lost 7 bases. The germline CDR1 and CDR2 sequences are SGHRS and YFSETQ.

The chain combines TRBV30 with TRBJ1-5, with D perhaps TRBD1 (5 bases). Germline V CDR1 and CDR2: GTSNPN, SVGIG (reference sequence). Trimming pared 0 bases from V and 4 bases from J, leaving 13 bases between. The CDR3 is 15 amino acids. CDR3 in amino acids: CAWSVAGVGNQPQHF. The DNA of the CDR3 is TGTGCCTGGAGTGTAGCGGGGGTTGGTAATCAGCCCCAGCATTTT.

The chain combines TRBV6-5 with TRBJ1-1; TRBD1 might be the D (6 bases). Germline V gives CDR1 MNHEY, CDR2 SVGAGI. The CDR3 runs to 13 residues. V was trimmed by 6 bases and J by 5 bases, leaving 13 bases between them. The CDR3 spells CASSAGAGTEAFF. The CDR3 DNA reads TGTGCCAGCAGCGCAGGGGCAGGGACTGAAGCTTTCTTT.

The chain uses TRBV28 and TRBJ1-3, with D perhaps matching TRBD1 (6 bases). Looked up from germline, CDR1 is MDHEN and CDR2 is SYDVKM. V lost 1 base, J lost 3 bases, and 13 bases lay in between. The CDR3 spans 16 residues. The CDR3 region is CASSLSYREGGNTIYF. The CDR3 DNA reads TGTGCCAGCAGTTTATCGTACAGGGAAGGTGGAAACACCATATATTTT.

This chain uses TRBV19 with TRBJ1-5, with 9 positions matching TRBD1. CDR3 length: 16 residues. CDR1 is LNHDA, CDR2 SQIVND, per germline (reference sequence). Trimming cost V 4 bases and J 7 bases; bases outside gene matches: 11. Here the CDR3 reads CASSKIPGTGTQPQHF. The CDR3 DNA reads as TGTGCCAGTAGTAAGATCCCCGGGACAGGGACCCAGCCCCAGCATTTT.

This clone was observed a few times. Other DNA sequences within the sample encode an identical CDR3. The gene calls are TRBV3-1 (or the pseudogene TRBV3-2) and TRBJ1-2; TRBD1 aligns across 8 bases. The V segment lost 2 bases and the J segment 4 bases; nucleotides outside the gene matches: 0. CDR1 and CDR2 from the germline V gene are LGHDT and YNNKEL (reference sequence). This CDR3 is built from 13 residues. Here the CDR3 DNA reads TGTGCCAGCAGCCAAACAGGGGGCTATGGCTACACCTTC. Translating it yields CASSQTGGYGYTF.

This chain connects TRBV30 to TRBJ1-1, with TRBD1 matching 7 bases. J was trimmed by 5 bases and V by 5 bases; bases with no gene match: 8. Germline CDR1 reads GTSNPN; CDR2 reads SVGIG (reference sequence). The CDR3 totals 13 residues. The CDR3 is CAWSYLRGTEAFF. CDR3 nucleotide sequence: TGTGCCTGGTCCTATCTCAGGGGGACTGAAGCTTTCTTT.

The rearrangement links TRBV7-2 to TRBJ1-6; no definite D call. CDR1 is SGHTA, CDR2 FQGNSA, per germline. The CDR3 has 14 amino acids. Trimming removed 2 bases at V and 6 bases at J, with 8 bases between. CDR3 loop: CASSLWPVNSPLHF. DNA of the CDR3: TGTGCCAGCAGCTTATGGCCCGTTAATTCACCCCTCCACTTT.

The chain couples TRBV30 to TRBJ1-6; unclear D gene. Between the trimmed V and J ends, which lost 4 bases and 9 bases, there was a span of 19 bases. CDR1 is GTSNPN and CDR2 is SVGIG in the germline V gene (reference sequence). This CDR3 has 15 amino acids. The CDR3 nucleotides read TGTGCCTGGAAAGGGAATAGGGAGACCCTTTCACCCCTCCACTTT. Translated, it gives CAWKGNRETLSPLHF.